The T cell receptor beta chain under discussion was sequenced for a study of blood T cell repertoires in COVID-19. Turning to the study itself: Recovery meant two consecutive negative NP/OP PCR tests, professional clearance, or resolved symptoms.

Data came from immunoSEQ multiplex PCR; TCRdb stores just in-frame clones and leaves some out. The sample contains approximately 190,000 clones, around 86% of which appear only once. V gave up 5 bases and J gave up 6 bases, with 12 bases separating them. This CDR3 comprises 13 residues. CDR1 is SGHAT and CDR2 is FQDESV in the germline V gene (reference sequence). The chain links TRBV11-1 to TRBJ2-3, with D possibly TRBD2 on 6 matching bases. The material sequenced was PBMCs or T cells enriched from blood (not recorded which). This clonotype was obtained from a woman aged 40 to 50 in a cohort exposed to, infected with or recovered from COVID-19 (not recorded which). In DNA, the CDR3 is TGTGCCAGCAGCGCGGGACCAGGGGATACGCAGTATTTT. Amino acid sequence: CASSAGPGDTQYF.